This TCR beta chain emerged from a study of control samples from healthy donors and cancer patients. The CDR3 is made up of 12 amino acids. Trimming shortened V by 2 bases and J by 4 bases, and 6 bases separated the two germline ends. CDR1 and CDR2 from the germline V gene are MGHRA and YSYEKL. TCRdb keeps only in-frame clones here, not all; method: immunoSEQ multiplex PCR. The sample consists of 130,000 or so clones, 80% to 90% of them appearing once. The source of this sequence is a man between 60 and 75 years old in good health. Sample: blood. The chain joins TRBV4-1 to TRBJ2-7; D is unresolved. The CDR3 loop reads CASSQNSYEQYF. DNA for the CDR3: TGCGCCAGCAGCCAAAATTCATACGAGCAGTACTTC.